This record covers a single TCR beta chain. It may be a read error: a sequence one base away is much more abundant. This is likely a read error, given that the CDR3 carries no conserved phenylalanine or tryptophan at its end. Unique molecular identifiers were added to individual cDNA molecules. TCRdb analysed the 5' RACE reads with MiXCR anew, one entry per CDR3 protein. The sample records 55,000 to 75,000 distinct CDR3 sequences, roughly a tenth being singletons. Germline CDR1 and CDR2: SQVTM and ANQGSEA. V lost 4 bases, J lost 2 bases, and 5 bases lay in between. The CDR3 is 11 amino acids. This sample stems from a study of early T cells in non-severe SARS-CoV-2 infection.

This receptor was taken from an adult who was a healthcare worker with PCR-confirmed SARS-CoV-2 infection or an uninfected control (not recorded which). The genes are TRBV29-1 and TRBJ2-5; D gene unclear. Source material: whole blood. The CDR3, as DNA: TGCAGCGTTGGGGATCAAGAGACCCAGTACTCC. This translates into CSVGDQETQYS.